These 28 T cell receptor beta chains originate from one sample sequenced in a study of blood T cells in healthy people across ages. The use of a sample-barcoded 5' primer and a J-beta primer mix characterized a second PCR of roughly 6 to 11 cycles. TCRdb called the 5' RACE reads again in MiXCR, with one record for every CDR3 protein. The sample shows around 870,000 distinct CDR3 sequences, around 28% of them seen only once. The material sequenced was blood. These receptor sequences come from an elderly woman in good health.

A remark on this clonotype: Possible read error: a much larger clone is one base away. CDR3 sequence (DNA): TGTGCCAGCAGTCTTGAGCGGAGGGCAGATACGCAGTATTTT. Translating it yields CASSLERRADTQYF. The chain recombines TRBV12-3 or TRBV12-4 with TRBJ2-3; D possibly corresponds to TRBD2 (6 bases). The CDR3 spans 14 residues. The V and J ends lost 5 bases and 4 bases respectively, with 13 bases between them.

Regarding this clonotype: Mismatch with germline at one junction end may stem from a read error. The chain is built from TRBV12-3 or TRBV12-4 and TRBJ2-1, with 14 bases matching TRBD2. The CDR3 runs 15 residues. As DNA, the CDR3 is TGTGTCAGCAGTTTAGCGGGACTAGCGGGGGAGACCCAGTTCTTC. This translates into CVSSLAGLAGETQFF.

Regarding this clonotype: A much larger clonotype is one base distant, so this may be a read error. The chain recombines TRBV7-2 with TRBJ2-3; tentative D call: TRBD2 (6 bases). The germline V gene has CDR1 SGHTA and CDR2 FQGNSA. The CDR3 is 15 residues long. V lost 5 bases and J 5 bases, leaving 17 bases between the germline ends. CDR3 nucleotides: TGTGCCAGCAGCGTGGGTGTCGGGCGGGGAGATACGCAGTATTTT. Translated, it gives CASSVGVGRGDTQYF.

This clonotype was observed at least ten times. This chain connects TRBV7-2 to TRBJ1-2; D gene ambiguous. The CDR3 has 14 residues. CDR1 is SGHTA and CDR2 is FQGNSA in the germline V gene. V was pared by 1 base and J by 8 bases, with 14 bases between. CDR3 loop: CASSLDLPTPGYTF. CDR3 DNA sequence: TGTGCCAGCAGCTTAGATCTTCCCACGCCCGGCTACACCTTC.

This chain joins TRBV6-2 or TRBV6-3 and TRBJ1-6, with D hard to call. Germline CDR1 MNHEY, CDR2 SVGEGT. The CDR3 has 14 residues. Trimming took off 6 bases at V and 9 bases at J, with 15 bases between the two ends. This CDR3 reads CASSPAGGGSPLHF. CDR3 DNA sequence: TGTGCCAGCAGCCCGGCAGGCGGCGGTTCACCCCTCCACTTT.

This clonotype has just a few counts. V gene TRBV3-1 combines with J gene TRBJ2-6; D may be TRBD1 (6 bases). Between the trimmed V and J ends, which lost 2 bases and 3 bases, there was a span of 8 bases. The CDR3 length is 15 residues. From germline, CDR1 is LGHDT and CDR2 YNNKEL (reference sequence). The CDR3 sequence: CASSQQGYGANVLTF. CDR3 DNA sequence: TGTGCCAGCAGCCAACAGGGGTATGGGGCCAACGTCCTGACTTTC.

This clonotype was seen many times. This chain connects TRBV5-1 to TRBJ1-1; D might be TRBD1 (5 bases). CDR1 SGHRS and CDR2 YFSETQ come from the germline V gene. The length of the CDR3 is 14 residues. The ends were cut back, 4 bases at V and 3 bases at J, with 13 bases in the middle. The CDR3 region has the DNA TGCGCCAGCAGCAGCCGGGACGGGGACACTGAAGCTTTCTTT. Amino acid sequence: CASSSRDGDTEAFF.

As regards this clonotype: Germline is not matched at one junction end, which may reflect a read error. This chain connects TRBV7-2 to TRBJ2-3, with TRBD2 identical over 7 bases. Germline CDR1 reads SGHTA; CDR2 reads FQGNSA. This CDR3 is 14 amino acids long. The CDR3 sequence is CASRVGTNTDAQYF. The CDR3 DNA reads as TGTGCCAGCAGAGTTGGGACTAACACAGATGCGCAGTATTTT. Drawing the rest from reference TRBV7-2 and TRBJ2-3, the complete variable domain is GAGVSQSPSNKVTEKGKDVELRCDPISGHTALYWYRQSLGQGLEFLIYFQGNSAPDKSGLPSDRFSAERTGGSVSTLTIQRTQQEDSAVYLCASRVGTNTDAQYFGPGTRLTVL.

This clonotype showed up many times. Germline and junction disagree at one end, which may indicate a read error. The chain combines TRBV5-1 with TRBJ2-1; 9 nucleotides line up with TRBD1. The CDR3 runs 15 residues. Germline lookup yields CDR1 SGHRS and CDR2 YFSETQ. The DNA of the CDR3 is TGTGCCAGCAGCCCCGGGACAGGGTCCTACAATGAGCAGTTCTTC. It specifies CASSPGTGSYNEQFF.

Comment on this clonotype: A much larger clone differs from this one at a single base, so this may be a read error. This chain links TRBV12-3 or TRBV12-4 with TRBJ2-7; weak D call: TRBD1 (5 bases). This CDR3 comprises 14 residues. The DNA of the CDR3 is TGTGCCAGCAATTTAGGACACAGCTCCTACGAGCAGTACTTC. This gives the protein CASNLGHSSYEQYF.

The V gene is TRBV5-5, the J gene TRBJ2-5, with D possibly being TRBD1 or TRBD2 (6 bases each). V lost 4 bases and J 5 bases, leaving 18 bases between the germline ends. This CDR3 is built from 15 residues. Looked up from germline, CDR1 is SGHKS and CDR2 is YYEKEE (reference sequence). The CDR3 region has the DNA TGTGCCAGCAGCGCGGGACACACCTTACATGAGACCCAGTACTTC. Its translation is CASSAGHTLHETQYF. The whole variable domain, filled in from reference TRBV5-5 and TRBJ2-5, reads DAGVTQSPTHLIKTRGQQVTLRCSPISGHKSVSWYQQVLGQGPQFIFQYYEKEERGRGNFPDRFSARQFPNYSSELNVNALLLGDSALYLCASSAGHTLHETQYFGPGTRLLVL.

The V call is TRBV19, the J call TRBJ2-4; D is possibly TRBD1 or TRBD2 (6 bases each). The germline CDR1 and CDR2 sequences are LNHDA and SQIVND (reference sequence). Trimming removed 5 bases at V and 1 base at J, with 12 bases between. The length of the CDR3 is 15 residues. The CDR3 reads CASSVGGSAKNIQYF. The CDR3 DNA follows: TGTGCCAGTAGTGTGGGGGGCTCGGCCAAAAACATTCAGTACTTC. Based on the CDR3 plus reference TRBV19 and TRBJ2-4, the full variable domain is DGGITQSPKYLFRKEGQNVTLSCEQNLNHDAMYWYRQDPGQGLRLIYYSQIVNDFQKGDIAEGYSVSREKKESFPLTVTSAQKNPTAFYLCASSVGGSAKNIQYFGAGTRLSVL.

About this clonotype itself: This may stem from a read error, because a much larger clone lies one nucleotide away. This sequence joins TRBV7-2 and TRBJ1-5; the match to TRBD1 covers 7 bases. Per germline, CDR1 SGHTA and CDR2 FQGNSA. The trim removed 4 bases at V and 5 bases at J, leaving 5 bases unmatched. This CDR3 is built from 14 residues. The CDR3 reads CASSSGGIDQPQHF. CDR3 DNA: TGTGCCAGCAGCTCAGGGGGTATCGATCAGCCCCAGCATTTT.

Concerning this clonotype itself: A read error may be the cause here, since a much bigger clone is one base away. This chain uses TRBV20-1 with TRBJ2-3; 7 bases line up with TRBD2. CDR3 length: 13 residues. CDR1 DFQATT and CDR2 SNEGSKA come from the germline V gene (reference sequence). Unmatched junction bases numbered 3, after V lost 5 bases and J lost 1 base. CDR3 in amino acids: CSALRGGTDTQYF. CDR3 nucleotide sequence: TGCAGTGCTTTACGGGGGGGCACAGATACGCAGTATTTT.

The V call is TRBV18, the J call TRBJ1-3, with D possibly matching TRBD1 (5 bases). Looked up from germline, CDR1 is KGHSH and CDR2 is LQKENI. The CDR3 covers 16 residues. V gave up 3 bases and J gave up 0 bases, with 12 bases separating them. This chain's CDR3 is CASSPDIGGSGNTIYF. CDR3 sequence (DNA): TGTGCCAGCTCACCTGACATCGGGGGCTCTGGAAACACCATATATTTT. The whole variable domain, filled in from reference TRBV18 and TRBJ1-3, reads NAGVMQNPRHLVRRRGQEARLRCSPMKGHSHVYWYRQLPEEGLKFMVYLQKENIIDESGMPKERFSAEFPKEGPSILRIQQVVRGDSAAYFCASSPDIGGSGNTIYFGEGSWLTVV.

CDR3 coding DNA: TGTGCCAGTAGTACTCCTAGCGGGGGGGACAATGAGCAGTACTTC. It translates to CASSTPSGGDNEQYF. The chain couples TRBV19 to TRBJ2-7; 12 bases line up with TRBD2. There are 15 residues in the CDR3. The V segment lost 4 bases and the J segment 7 bases; nucleotides outside the gene matches: 8. From germline, CDR1 is LNHDA and CDR2 SQIVND (reference sequence).

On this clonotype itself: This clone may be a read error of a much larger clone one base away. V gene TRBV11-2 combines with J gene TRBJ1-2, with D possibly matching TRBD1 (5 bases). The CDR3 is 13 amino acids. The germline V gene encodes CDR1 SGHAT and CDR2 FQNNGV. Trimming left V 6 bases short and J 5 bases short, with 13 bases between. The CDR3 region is CASRSGADYGYTF. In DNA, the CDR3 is TGTGCCAGCAGATCCGGGGCAGATTATGGCTACACCTTC.

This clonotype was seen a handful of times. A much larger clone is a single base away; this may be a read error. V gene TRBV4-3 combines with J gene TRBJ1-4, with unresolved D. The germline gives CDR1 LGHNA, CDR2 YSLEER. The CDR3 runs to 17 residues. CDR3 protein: CTSSQDIAFTTNEKLFF. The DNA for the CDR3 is TGCACCAGCAGCCAAGATATCGCTTTTACAACTAATGAAAAACTGTTTTTT.

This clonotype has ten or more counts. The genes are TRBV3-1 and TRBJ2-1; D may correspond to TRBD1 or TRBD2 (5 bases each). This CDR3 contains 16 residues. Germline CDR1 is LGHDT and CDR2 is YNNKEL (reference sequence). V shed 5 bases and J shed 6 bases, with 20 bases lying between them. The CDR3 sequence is CASSKSWGFQGNEQFF. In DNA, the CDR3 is TGTGCCAGCAGCAAATCCTGGGGGTTCCAAGGCAATGAGCAGTTCTTC.

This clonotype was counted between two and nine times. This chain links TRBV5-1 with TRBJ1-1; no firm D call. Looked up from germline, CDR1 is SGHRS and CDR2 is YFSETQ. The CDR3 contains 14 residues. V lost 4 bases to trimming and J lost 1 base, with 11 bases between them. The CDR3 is CASSPGPPNTEAFF. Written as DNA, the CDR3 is TGCGCCAGCAGCCCTGGACCGCCGAACACTGAAGCTTTCTTT.

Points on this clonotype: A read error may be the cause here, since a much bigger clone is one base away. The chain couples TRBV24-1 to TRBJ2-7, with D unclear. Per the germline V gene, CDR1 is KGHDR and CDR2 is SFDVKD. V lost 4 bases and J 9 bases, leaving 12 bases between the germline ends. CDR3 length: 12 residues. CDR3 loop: CATSDPNKGQYF. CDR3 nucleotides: TGTGCCACCAGTGACCCTAACAAGGGGCAGTACTTC.

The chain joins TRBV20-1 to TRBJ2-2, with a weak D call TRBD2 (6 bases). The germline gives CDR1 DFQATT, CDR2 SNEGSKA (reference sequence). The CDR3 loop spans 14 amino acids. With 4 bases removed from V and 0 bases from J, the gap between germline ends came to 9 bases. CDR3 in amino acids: CSAKRASNTGELFF. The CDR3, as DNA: TGCAGTGCTAAGCGGGCCTCGAACACCGGGGAGCTGTTTTTT.

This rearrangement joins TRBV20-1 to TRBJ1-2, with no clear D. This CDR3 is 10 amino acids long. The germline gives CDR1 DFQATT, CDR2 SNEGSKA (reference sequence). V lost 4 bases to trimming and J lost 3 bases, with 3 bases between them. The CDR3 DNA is TGCAGTGCTATTGACTATGGCTACACCTTC. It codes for CSAIDYGYTF.

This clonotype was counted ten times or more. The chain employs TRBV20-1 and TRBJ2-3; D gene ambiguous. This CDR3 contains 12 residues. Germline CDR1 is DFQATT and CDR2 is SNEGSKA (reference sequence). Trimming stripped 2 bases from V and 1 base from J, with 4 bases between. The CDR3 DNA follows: TGCAGTGCTAGACCTCGCACAGATACGCAGTATTTT. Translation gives CSARPRTDTQYF.

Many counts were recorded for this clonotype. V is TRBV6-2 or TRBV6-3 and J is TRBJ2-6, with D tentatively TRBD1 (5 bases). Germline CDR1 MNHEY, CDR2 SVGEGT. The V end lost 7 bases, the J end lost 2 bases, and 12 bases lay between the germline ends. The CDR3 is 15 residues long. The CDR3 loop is CASTLREAGANVLTF. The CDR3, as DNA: TGTGCCAGCACCCTCAGGGAAGCTGGGGCCAACGTCCTGACTTTC.

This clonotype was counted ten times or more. The CDR3 is CASSLAPGQGGETQYF. CDR3 coding DNA: TGTGCCAGCAGCTTGGCGCCGGGACAGGGTGGAGAGACCCAGTACTTC. The chain couples TRBV5-5 to TRBJ2-5, with 9 bases aligning to TRBD1. CDR1 is SGHKS and CDR2 is YYEKEE in the germline V gene (reference sequence). The J segment lost 4 bases and the V segment lost 0 bases, leaving 7 bases of the junction unmatched. The CDR3 contains 16 residues. The whole variable domain, filled in from reference TRBV5-5 and TRBJ2-5, reads DAGVTQSPTHLIKTRGQQVTLRCSPISGHKSVSWYQQVLGQGPQFIFQYYEKEERGRGNFPDRFSARQFPNYSSELNVNALLLGDSALYLCASSLAPGQGGETQYFGPGTRLLVL.

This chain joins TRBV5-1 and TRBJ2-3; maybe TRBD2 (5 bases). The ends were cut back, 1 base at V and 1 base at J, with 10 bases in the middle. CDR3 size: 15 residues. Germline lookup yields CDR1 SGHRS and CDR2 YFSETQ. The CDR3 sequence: CASSLSGSGTDTQYF. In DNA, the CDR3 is TGCGCCAGCAGCTTGTCCGGTAGCGGCACAGATACGCAGTATTTT.

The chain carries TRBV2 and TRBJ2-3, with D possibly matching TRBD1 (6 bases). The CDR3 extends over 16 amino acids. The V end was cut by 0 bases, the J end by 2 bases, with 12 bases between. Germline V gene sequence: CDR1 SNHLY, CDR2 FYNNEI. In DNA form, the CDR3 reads TGTGCCAGCAGTGAAGCCGGGCCAGGGGTCACAGATACGCAGTATTTT. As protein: CASSEAGPGVTDTQYF.